The rows below give T cell receptor beta chains drawn from one sample of a study of STAT5B mutations in CD4+ large granular lymphocyte leukemia. Some clones are missing from TCRdb's copy, which holds only in-frame ones; the method was immunoSEQ multiplex PCR. The repertoire holds about 35,000 clones, about two thirds seen once, with 1.5% to 2% in the top ten. Sequenced: CD4+ T cells from blood buffy coats. The receptors were sampled from a human donor in good health. The CDR3 runs from the conserved cysteine through the conserved F or W. D genes are given only for firm matches. Rows may omit the clone size; those that give it use once, few, many or a size class.

V gene: TRBV20-1; J gene: TRBJ1-1; D gene: NA; clone size: few; CDR3 protein: CSASPYTEAFF; CDR3 DNA: TGCAGTGCTAGCCCCTACACTGAAGCTTTCTTT
V gene: TRBV9; J gene: TRBJ2-2; D gene: NA; clone size: NA; CDR3 protein: CASSTRQGGTGELFF; CDR3 DNA: TGTGCCAGCAGCACGCGACAGGGAGGGACCGGGGAGCTGTTTTTT
V gene: TRBV19; J gene: TRBJ1-5; D gene: NA; clone size: few; CDR3 protein: CASQISGVSNQPQHF; CDR3 DNA: TGTGCCAGTCAGATATCAGGCGTGAGCAATCAGCCCCAGCATTTT
V gene: TRBV9; J gene: TRBJ1-1; D gene: NA; clone size: NA; CDR3 protein: CASSPPAGRSGRTNTEAFF; CDR3 DNA: TGTGCCAGCAGCCCCCCGGCGGGACGGAGTGGCAGGACGAACACTGAAGCTTTCTTT
V gene: TRBV4-2; J gene: TRBJ1-6; D gene: NA; clone size: few; CDR3 protein: CASSQDSGANSPLHF; CDR3 DNA: TGTGCCAGCAGCCAAGATTCAGGGGCTAATTCACCCCTCCACTTT
V gene: TRBV7-9; J gene: TRBJ2-3; D gene: TRBD1; clone size: NA; CDR3 protein: CASSETGRTTDTQYF; CDR3 DNA: TGTGCCAGCAGCGAGACAGGGCGGACGACAGATACGCAGTATTTT
V gene: TRBV6-1; J gene: TRBJ2-3; D gene: TRBD2; clone size: few; CDR3 protein: CASIPAGADTQYF; CDR3 DNA: TGTGCCAGCATACCAGCGGGGGCAGATACGCAGTATTTT
V gene: TRBV6-4; J gene: TRBJ2-3; D gene: NA; clone size: NA; CDR3 protein: CASSVVGGTTDTQYF; CDR3 DNA: TGTGCCAGCAGTGTAGTGGGGGGCACCACAGATACGCAGTATTTT
V gene: TRBV29-1; J gene: TRBJ2-7; D gene: NA; clone size: NA; CDR3 protein: CSAEGLSYEQYF; CDR3 DNA: TGCAGCGCCGAAGGGTTATCCTACGAGCAGTACTTC
V gene: TRBV7-2; J gene: TRBJ1-4; D gene: TRBD1; clone size: NA; CDR3 protein: CASSLAQGSEKLFF; CDR3 DNA: TGTGCCAGCAGCTTAGCACAGGGGAGTGAAAAACTGTTTTTT
V gene: TRBV4-2; J gene: TRBJ2-7; D gene: NA; clone size: once; CDR3 protein: CASSQSLGYSEQYF; CDR3 DNA: TGTGCCAGCAGCCAAAGCCTGGGATACTCCGAGCAGTACTTC
V gene: TRBV19; J gene: TRBJ1-2; D gene: TRBD1; clone size: NA; CDR3 protein: CASTDRTNYGYTF; CDR3 DNA: TGTGCCAGTACGGACAGGACTAACTATGGCTACACCTTC
V gene: TRBV10-2; J gene: TRBJ2-1; D gene: TRBD2; clone size: once; CDR3 protein: CASTPSGGAGNEQFF; CDR3 DNA: TGCGCCAGCACCCCTAGCGGGGGGGCCGGGAATGAGCAGTTCTTC
V gene: TRBV5-6; J gene: TRBJ2-7; D gene: NA; clone size: NA; CDR3 protein: CASSWGASYEQYF; CDR3 DNA: TGTGCCAGCAGCTGGGGGGCTAGTTACGAGCAGTACTTC
V gene: TRBV9; J gene: TRBJ2-3; D gene: TRBD1; clone size: NA; CDR3 protein: CASSARTGDNTDTQYF; CDR3 DNA: TGTGCCAGCAGCGCCAGGACAGGGGACAACACAGATACGCAGTATTTT
V gene: TRBV19; J gene: TRBJ2-2; D gene: NA; clone size: NA; CDR3 protein: CASRRGDSGTGELFF; CDR3 DNA: TGTGCCAGTAGAAGGGGGGACAGTGGGACCGGGGAGCTGTTTTTT
V gene: TRBV29-1; J gene: TRBJ2-3; D gene: NA; clone size: few; CDR3 protein: CSVRSGLTDTQYF; CDR3 DNA: TGCAGCGTCCGGTCGGGGCTAACAGATACGCAGTATTTT
V gene: TRBV2; J gene: TRBJ1-1; D gene: NA; clone size: few; CDR3 protein: CASSEVRVGTEAFF; CDR3 DNA: TGTGCCAGCAGTGAAGTAAGGGTGGGCACTGAAGCTTTCTTT
V gene: TRBV28; J gene: TRBJ1-5; D gene: NA; clone size: once; CDR3 protein: CASSLELGRQPQHF; CDR3 DNA: TGTGCCAGCAGTTTAGAATTAGGGAGGCAGCCCCAGCATTTT
V gene: TRBV11-3; J gene: TRBJ2-5; D gene: TRBD1; clone size: NA; CDR3 protein: CASSPWDRERSETQYF; CDR3 DNA: TGTGCCAGCAGCCCCTGGGACAGGGAAAGATCAGAGACCCAGTACTTC
V gene: TRBV7-9; J gene: TRBJ1-1; D gene: NA; clone size: NA; CDR3 protein: CASSLPTNTEAFF; CDR3 DNA: TGTGCCAGCAGCTTACCGACGAACACTGAAGCTTTCTTT
V gene: TRBV5-1; J gene: TRBJ1-1; D gene: NA; clone size: few; CDR3 protein: CASSFSSTEAFF; CDR3 DNA: TGCGCCAGCAGCTTCAGCAGCACTGAAGCTTTCTTT